A selection of T cell receptor beta chains follows, all from one sample in a study of PD-1 blockade in classical Hodgkin lymphoma. The assay was immunoSEQ multiplex PCR, and TCRdb's table has in-frame clones only and misses some. The table records tens of thousands of clones, nearly 80% of them present only once. The sequences come from peripheral blood mononuclear cells (PBMCs), collected before the fourth cycle of nivolumab. Every receptor here comes from a human donor with classical Hodgkin lymphoma. Each CDR3 is given with its conserved first and last residue. D genes are given only for firm matches. Clone size is not always given. Where it is, it says once, few, many or a class for expanded clones.

V: TRBV27; J: TRBJ2-1; D: .; size: few; CDR3: CASSWESSYNEQFF; DNA: TGTGCCAGCAGTTGGGAGAGCTCCTACAATGAGCAGTTCTTC
V: TRBV5-6; J: TRBJ1-2; D: .; size: .; CDR3: CASSPGRSYGYTF; DNA: TGTGCCAGCAGTCCCGGACGGAGCTATGGCTACACCTTC
V: TRBV6-4; J: TRBJ1-2; D: .; size: few; CDR3: CASARTGTNYGYTF; DNA: TGTGCCAGCGCCAGGACCGGCACTAACTATGGCTACACCTTC
V: TRBV9; J: TRBJ2-3; D: TRBD2; size: .; CDR3: CASSVVVSSGGGTDTQYF; DNA: TGTGCCAGCAGCGTAGTTGTGTCTAGCGGGGGGGGCACAGATACGCAGTATTTT
V: TRBV6-6; J: TRBJ1-1; D: .; size: .; CDR3: CASSYAENTEAFF; DNA: TGTGCCAGCAGTTACGCAGAGAACACTGAAGCTTTCTTT
V: TRBV5-3; J: TRBJ2-3; D: .; size: .; CDR3: CARTRGGTDTQYF; DNA: TGTGCCAGAACAAGAGGGGGCACAGATACGCAGTATTTT
V: TRBV5-4; J: TRBJ1-2; D: TRBD1; size: .; CDR3: CASSFTQGANYGYTF; DNA: TGTGCCAGCAGCTTTACTCAGGGGGCGAATTATGGCTACACCTTC
V: TRBV7-9; J: TRBJ2-5; D: TRBD2; size: .; CDR3: CASSSRLAGGHETQYF; DNA: TGTGCCAGCAGCTCAAGACTAGCGGGGGGGCACGAGACCCAGTACTTC
V: TRBV7-3; J: TRBJ2-7; D: TRBD1; size: .; CDR3: CASSLIQGAGEQYF; DNA: TGTGCCAGCAGCTTAATACAGGGGGCAGGCGAGCAGTACTTC
V: TRBV27; J: TRBJ2-2; D: .; size: .; CDR3: CASSLHLLGAGELFF; DNA: TGTGCCAGCAGTTTACACCTACTCGGGGCCGGGGAGCTGTTTTTT
V: TRBV5-1; J: TRBJ2-7; D: TRBD2; size: .; CDR3: CASSLGLTSDYEQYF; DNA: TGCGCCAGCAGCTTGGGGTTGACTAGCGACTACGAGCAGTACTTC
V: TRBV29-1; J: TRBJ2-6; D: TRBD1; size: .; CDR3: CSVAEDRGLPSGANVLTF; DNA: TGCAGCGTTGCCGAGGACAGGGGGCTGCCCTCTGGGGCCAACGTCCTGACTTTC
V: TRBV6-4; J: TRBJ1-5; D: .; size: .; CDR3: CASSVSPGGQPQHF; DNA: TGTGCCAGCAGCGTTAGTCCGGGGGGTCAGCCCCAGCATTTT
V: TRBV7-9; J: TRBJ2-5; D: .; size: .; CDR3: CASSFFGDETQYF; DNA: TGTGCCAGCAGCTTCTTTGGAGATGAGACCCAGTACTTC
V: TRBV27; J: TRBJ1-2; D: .; size: many; CDR3: CASSANYGYTF; DNA: TGTGCCAGCAGTGCCAACTATGGCTACACCTTC
V: TRBV23-1; J: TRBJ2-2; D: TRBD1; size: .; CDR3: CASNRGYTGELFF; DNA: TGCGCCAGTAACAGGGGTTATACCGGGGAGCTGTTTTTT
V: TRBV10-1; J: TRBJ1-1; D: TRBD1; size: .; CDR3: CASSGQGRNTEAFF; DNA: TGCGCCAGCAGTGGACAGGGGCGGAACACTGAAGCTTTCTTT
V: TRBV5-4; J: TRBJ1-1; D: .; size: .; CDR3: CAANRGLGDTEAFF; DNA: TGTGCCGCCAATCGAGGCCTGGGGGACACTGAAGCTTTCTTT
V: TRBV27; J: TRBJ1-5; D: TRBD1; size: once; CDR3: CASSPQGGTGVSNQPQHF; DNA: TGTGCCAGCAGTCCCCAAGGGGGCACTGGCGTAAGCAATCAGCCCCAGCATTTT
V: TRBV19; J: TRBJ2-5; D: TRBD2; size: .; CDR3: CASSTGDSGILETQYF; DNA: TGTGCCAGTTCAACCGGGGATAGCGGGATTCTAGAGACCCAGTACTTC
V: TRBV28; J: TRBJ1-2; D: .; size: few; CDR3: CASSREAGIRGYTF; DNA: TGTGCCAGCAGCCGGGAAGCGGGAATTCGAGGCTACACCTTC
V: TRBV6-1; J: TRBJ2-3; D: TRBD2; size: .; CDR3: CASSAREVADTQYF; DNA: TGTGCCAGCAGTGCACGGGAGGTGGCAGATACGCAGTATTTT
V: TRBV6-6; J: TRBJ2-5; D: .; size: .; CDR3: CASSHRAGMGDQYF; DNA: TGTGCCAGCAGTCACCGGGCTGGGATGGGGGACCAGTACTTC
V: TRBV7-9; J: TRBJ1-6; D: .; size: .; CDR3: CASSLVGGDSPLHF; DNA: TGTGCCAGCAGCTTAGTTGGGGGGGATTCACCCCTCCACTTT
V: TRBV30; J: TRBJ2-1; D: .; size: .; CDR3: CAWGPLRRRGHNEQFF; DNA: TGTGCCTGGGGACCCCTGAGGCGGAGAGGCCACAATGAGCAGTTCTTC
V: TRBV27; J: TRBJ1-3; D: TRBD1; size: few; CDR3: CASSFRGGRDTIYF; DNA: TGTGCCAGCAGTTTCAGAGGGGGCAGGGACACCATATATTTT
V: TRBV19; J: TRBJ1-1; D: .; size: .; CDR3: CASSIAYSTEAFF; DNA: TGTGCCAGTAGTATAGCGTACTCCACTGAAGCTTTCTTT
V: TRBV10-3; J: TRBJ1-1; D: .; size: .; CDR3: CAISGGFEAFF; DNA: TGTGCCATCAGTGGGGGCTTTGAAGCTTTCTTT
V: TRBV2; J: TRBJ2-1; D: TRBD1; size: .; CDR3: CASSEDRGSYNEQFF; DNA: TGTGCCAGCAGTGAAGACAGGGGTTCCTACAATGAGCAGTTCTTC
V: TRBV7-2; J: TRBJ1-4; D: TRBD1; size: .; CDR3: CASSFTGANEKLFF; DNA: TGTGCCAGCAGCTTCACAGGGGCTAATGAAAAACTGTTTTTT
V: TRBV27; J: TRBJ1-2; D: TRBD1; size: few; CDR3: CASSRGGGDRASLGYTF; DNA: TGTGCCAGCAGTAGGGGGGGCGGGGACAGAGCATCACTTGGCTACACCTTC
V: TRBV5-4; J: TRBJ2-2; D: TRBD1; size: .; CDR3: CASSLGTANTGELFF; DNA: TGTGCCAGCAGCCTCGGGACAGCGAACACCGGGGAGCTGTTTTTT
V: TRBV18; J: TRBJ2-7; D: TRBD1; size: .; CDR3: CASSPKTGTGTYEQYF; DNA: TGTGCCAGCTCACCGAAGACCGGGACAGGGACCTACGAGCAGTACTTC
V: TRBV19; J: TRBJ1-1; D: .; size: few; CDR3: CASSSDNVAFF; DNA: TGTGCCAGTAGTTCCGACAATGTGGCTTTCTTT
V: TRBV9; J: TRBJ1-2; D: TRBD1; size: many; CDR3: CASSLSPGQGGGYTF; DNA: TGTGCCAGCAGCCTCTCCCCGGGACAGGGCGGCGGCTACACCTTC
V: TRBV7-9; J: TRBJ2-7; D: TRBD1; size: once; CDR3: CASSPGTGATYEQYF; DNA: TGTGCCAGCAGCCCCGGGACAGGGGCCACCTACGAGCAGTACTTC
V: TRBV15; J: TRBJ1-1; D: .; size: .; CDR3: CATSRPPSDEAFF; DNA: TGTGCCACCAGCAGACCTCCATCCGATGAAGCTTTCTTT
V: TRBV7-9; J: TRBJ1-2; D: TRBD1; size: .; CDR3: CASSDPGQTYGYTF; DNA: TGTGCCAGCAGCGATCCGGGACAGACCTATGGCTACACCTTC
V: TRBV1; J: TRBJ2-3; D: .; size: once; CDR3: CTSSQDLVRGDTQYF; DNA: TGCACCAGCAGCCAAGATCTGGTTCGAGGGGATACGCAGTATTTT
V: TRBV11-3; J: TRBJ2-1; D: .; size: .; CDR3: CASSFSEGPLWGEQFF; DNA: TGTGCCAGCAGCTTTTCGGAGGGGCCCCTATGGGGTGAGCAGTTCTTC